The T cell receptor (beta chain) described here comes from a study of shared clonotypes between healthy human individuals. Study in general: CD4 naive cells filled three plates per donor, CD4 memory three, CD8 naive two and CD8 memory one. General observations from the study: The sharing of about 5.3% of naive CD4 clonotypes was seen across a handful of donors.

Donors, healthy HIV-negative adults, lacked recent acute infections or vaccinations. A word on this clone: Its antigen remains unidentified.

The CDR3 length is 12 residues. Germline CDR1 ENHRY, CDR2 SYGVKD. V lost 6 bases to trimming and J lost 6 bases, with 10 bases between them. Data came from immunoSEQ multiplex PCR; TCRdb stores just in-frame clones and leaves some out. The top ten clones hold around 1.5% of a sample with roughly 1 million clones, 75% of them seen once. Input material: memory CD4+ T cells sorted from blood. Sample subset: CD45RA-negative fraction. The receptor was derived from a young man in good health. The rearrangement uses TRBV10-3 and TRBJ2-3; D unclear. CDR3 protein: CAISDFADTQYF. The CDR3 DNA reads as TGTGCCATCAGCGACTTTGCGGATACGCAGTATTTT.